A selection of T cell receptor beta chains follows, all from one sample in a study of cytomegalovirus exposure and HLA in healthy donors. TCRdb's copy holds only in-frame clones and misses some; the assay was immunoSEQ multiplex PCR. The data hold under 200,000 clones, with around 68% observed a single time. Sequencing was done on a sample of PBMCs. The receptors come from a man aged 45-60 years in good health and CMV-seronegative. The CDR3 runs from the conserved cysteine through the conserved F or W. A D gene is named only where the DNA matches it firmly. Rows give clone size only sometimes, using once, few, many, or a class for an expanded clone.

NA,16,TRBD1,TRBJ1-5,TRBV28,CASSLRRGPPNQPQHF,TGTGCCAGCAGTTTGAGAAGGGGGCCCCCCAATCAGCCCCAGCATTTT
NA,15,NA,TRBJ2-6,TRBV28,CASNQGSSGANVLTF,TGTGCCAGCAACCAGGGAAGCTCTGGGGCCAACGTCCTGACTTTC
NA,18,TRBD2,TRBJ2-3,TRBV5-1,CASSLPGTSGGDTDTQYF,TGCGCCAGCAGCTTGCCGGGGACTAGCGGGGGGGACACAGATACGCAGTATTTT
NA,15,NA,TRBJ1-1,TRBV19,CASTYSHRRNTEAFF,TGTGCCAGTACCTACTCTCACAGACGGAACACTGAAGCTTTCTTT
once,14,NA,TRBJ1-5,TRBV19,CASSLQGGNQPQHF,TGTGCCAGTAGCTTACAGGGCGGCAATCAGCCCCAGCATTTT
NA,14,NA,TRBJ2-1,TRBV9,CASSPSGIYNEQFF,TGTGCCAGCAGCCCTTCGGGAATTTACAATGAGCAGTTCTTC
NA,14,NA,TRBJ1-5,TRBV28,CASSRGGSGQPQHF,TGTGCCAGCAGTAGAGGAGGGTCAGGTCAGCCCCAGCATTTT
NA,15,TRBD1,TRBJ2-7,TRBV6-5,CASSRTGVVSYEQYF,TGTGCCAGCAGTAGGACAGGGGTAGTTTCCTACGAGCAGTACTTC
NA,15,NA,TRBJ2-5,TRBV29-1,CSVEGTRQGLETQYF,TGCAGCGTTGAAGGGACCAGACAGGGACTAGAGACCCAGTACTTC
NA,14,NA,TRBJ1-6,TRBV5-6,CASSLDADNSPLHF,TGTGCCAGCAGCTTGGACGCAGATAATTCACCCCTCCACTTT
NA,14,TRBD2,TRBJ2-3,TRBV19,CASTSGGATDTQYF,TGTGCATCGACTAGCGGGGGGGCCACAGATACGCAGTATTTT
few,14,TRBD1,TRBJ2-7,TRBV4-3,CASSSSTGFDEQYF,TGCGCCAGCAGCTCCTCGACAGGGTTCGACGAGCAGTACTTC
NA,14,TRBD1,TRBJ2-7,TRBV27,CASRYLTGAYEQYF,TGTGCCAGCAGGTACTTGACAGGGGCCTACGAGCAGTACTTC
NA,17,TRBD1,TRBJ2-7,TRBV6-1,CASSEKVGTGGSYEQYF,TGTGCCAGCAGTGAAAAGGTGGGGACAGGGGGCTCCTACGAGCAGTACTTC
NA,14,NA,TRBJ2-7,TRBV7-2,CASSLLESSYEQYF,TGTGCCAGCAGCTTATTGGAGAGCTCCTACGAGCAGTACTTC
NA,15,TRBD1,TRBJ1-2,TRBV4-3,CASSQETGGNYGYTF,TGCGCCAGCAGCCAAGAGACAGGGGGCAACTATGGCTACACCTTC
NA,18,NA,TRBJ2-7,TRBV19,CASTPPHLYRGGRGEQYF,TGTGCCAGTACTCCCCCACACCTTTACAGGGGGGGTAGAGGGGAGCAGTACTTC
NA,15,TRBD1,TRBJ1-4,TRBV28,CASSQYRGRNEKLFF,TGTGCCAGCAGTCAATACAGGGGACGTAATGAAAAACTGTTTTTT
NA,15,TRBD2,TRBJ2-3,TRBV19,CASRISGGAGDTQYF,TGTGCCAGTAGGATTAGCGGGGGGGCCGGAGATACGCAGTATTTT
NA,14,TRBD1,TRBJ1-1,TRBV27,CASSLYIRDREAFF,TGTGCCAGCAGTTTATATATTCGGGACAGGGAAGCTTTCTTT
NA,13,TRBD1,TRBJ1-2,TRBV5-1,CASRGQGVYGYTF,TGCGCCAGCAGAGGACAGGGGGTCTATGGCTACACCTTC
NA,17,NA,TRBJ2-5,TRBV5-1,CASRARGVAQGQETQYF,TGCGCCAGCAGGGCCCGCGGGGTAGCCCAAGGGCAAGAGACCCAGTACTTC
few,12,NA,TRBJ1-1,TRBV29-1,CSVVLTWQEAFF,TGCAGCGTTGTACTAACCTGGCAAGAAGCTTTCTTT
NA,15,NA,TRBJ2-1,TRBV15,CATSRDRQAYNEQFF,TGTGCCACCAGCAGAGATCGACAGGCCTACAATGAGCAGTTCTTC
NA,13,TRBD1,TRBJ1-2,TRBV7-9,CASSSLDRNGYTF,TGTGCCAGCAGCTCCCTGGACAGGAATGGCTACACCTTC
NA,18,TRBD2,TRBJ2-3,TRBV7-8,CASSLPGLAGGRADTQYF,TGTGCCAGCAGCTTACCGGGACTAGCGGGGGGTCGAGCAGATACGCAGTATTTT
NA,15,TRBD1,TRBJ1-3,TRBV9,CASSPPDRAGNTIYF,TGTGCCAGCAGCCCCCCGGACAGGGCTGGAAACACCATATATTTT
NA,13,TRBD1,TRBJ1-1,TRBV29-1,CSAQTGMNTEAFF,TGCAGCGCTCAGACAGGGATGAACACTGAAGCTTTCTTT
few,15,TRBD1,TRBJ2-7,TRBV15,CATSSEGKGALGQYF,TGTGCCACCAGCTCAGAGGGCAAGGGGGCGCTTGGACAGTACTTC
NA,14,NA,TRBJ1-2,TRBV5-1,CASGDWGGGYGYTF,TGCGCCAGCGGAGATTGGGGAGGTGGCTATGGCTACACCTTC
NA,16,TRBD2,TRBJ2-6,TRBV5-4,CASVAGGPSGANVLTF,TGTGCCAGCGTAGCGGGGGGGCCCTCGGGGGCCAACGTCCTGACTTTC
NA,13,NA,TRBJ1-5,TRBV7-2,CASSLVGGQPQHF,TGTGCCAGCAGCCTGGTCGGGGGTCAGCCCCAGCATTTT
NA,14,TRBD1,TRBJ2-7,TRBV6-1,CASTARGQGYEQYF,TGTGCCAGCACCGCACGCGGACAGGGTTACGAGCAGTACTTC
NA,14,TRBD1,TRBJ2-4,TRBV7-2,CASSEGQGKNIQYF,TGTGCCAGCAGCGAGGGACAGGGGAAAAACATTCAGTACTTC
NA,14,TRBD1,TRBJ2-1,TRBV7-8,CASSMGTGGNEQFF,TGTGCCAGCAGCATGGGGACAGGGGGCAATGAGCAGTTCTTC